This T cell receptor (beta chain) was documented in a study of cytomegalovirus exposure and HLA in healthy donors. Germline assignment: CDR1 SSHAT and CDR2 FNYEAQ (reference sequence). This CDR3 has 15 residues. Study outcomes and limitations: When presence/absence was analysed, sequencing depth was taken to be roughly uniform across donors.

Among the donors, all were healthy bone marrow donors. With respect to this clone: Its antigen remains unknown. A read error may account for a junction end that differs from germline.

PCR primers comprised 60 Vbeta and 13 Jbeta primers. Sequencing used immunoSEQ multiplex PCR; TCRdb keeps in-frame clones, though not all of them. The sample shows around 65,000 clones, about two thirds of them seen only once. The sequencing sample was made of PBMCs. The TCR was taken from a middle-aged man in good health and CMV-seropositive. V gene TRBV7-7 combines with J gene TRBJ2-3; 12 positions match TRBD2. DNA of the CDR3: TGTGCTAGCAGCCTAGCGGGGGGGCCTTCAGATACGCAGTATTTT. It yields the protein CASSLAGGPSDTQYF.